This record covers a single T cell receptor beta chain. The antigen remains unidentified. This entry comes from a study of T cells after yellow fever vaccination. On the study more broadly: Preparation of fractions with low cell numbers was performed using SMART-Seq v4 Ultra Low Input. Study-level results: The secondary response was weaker, and its peak arrived faster, on day 5 versus 15.

V shed 3 bases and J shed 4 bases, with 16 bases lying between them. The germline V gene encodes CDR1 DFQATT and CDR2 SNEGSKA (reference sequence). This CDR3 comprises 15 residues. 5'RACE template switching added a universal primer site and UMIs to TCR cDNA. TCRdb itself ran the 5' RACE reads through MiXCR, one entry per CDR3 protein. The sample contains around 340,000 distinct CDR3 sequences, around 13% of which appear only once. This sequence joins TRBV20-1 and TRBJ2-1, with D unresolved. The TCR sequence derives from a man between 18 and 35 years old who received the YFV17D yellow fever vaccine. The sample was CD4+ T cells sorted from PBMCs, taken 15 days after the yellow fever booster vaccination. The CDR3 DNA reads as TGCAGTGCTAGTCGCCGGCTGTTAGGGTACAATGAGCAGTTCTTC. Its translation is CSASRRLLGYNEQFF.